The clone carrying this T cell receptor (beta chain) appeared a few times. This specimen comes from a study of post-analysis software for immune sequencing data. Researchers reported that TCR beta cDNA libraries carried unique molecular identifiers. TCRdb re-derived calls from the PCR reads in MiXCR, one entry per CDR3 protein. The sample consists of approximately 360,000 distinct CDR3 sequences, roughly 36% of them appearing once. The sample taken for sequencing was blood. The source of this sequence is a girl aged 10 to 17 with multiple sclerosis.

The CDR3 region has the DNA TGTGCCAGCAGTGGAGACGGACGGACGAATGAAAAACTGTTTTTT. Its protein is CASSGDGRTNEKLFF. The V and J genes are TRBV9 and TRBJ1-4, with D unclear. The CDR3 covers 15 residues. CDR1 is SGDLS and CDR2 is YYNGEE in the germline V gene. Trimming shortened V by 5 bases and J by 5 bases, and 16 bases separated the two germline ends.